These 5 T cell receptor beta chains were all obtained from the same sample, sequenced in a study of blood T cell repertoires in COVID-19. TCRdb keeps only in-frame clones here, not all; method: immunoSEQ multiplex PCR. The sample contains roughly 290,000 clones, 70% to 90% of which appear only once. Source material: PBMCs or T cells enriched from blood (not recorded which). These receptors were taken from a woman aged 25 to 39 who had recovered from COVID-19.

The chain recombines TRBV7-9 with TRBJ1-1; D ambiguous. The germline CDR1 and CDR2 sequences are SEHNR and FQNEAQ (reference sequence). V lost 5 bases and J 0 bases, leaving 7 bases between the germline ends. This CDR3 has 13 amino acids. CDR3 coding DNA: TGTGCCAGCAGCAAAGCCGTGAACACTGAAGCTTTCTTT. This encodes CASSKAVNTEAFF.

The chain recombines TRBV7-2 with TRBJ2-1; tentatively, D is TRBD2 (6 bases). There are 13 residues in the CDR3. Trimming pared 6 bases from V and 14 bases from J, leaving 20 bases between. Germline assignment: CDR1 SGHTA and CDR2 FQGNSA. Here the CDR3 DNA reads TGTGCCAGCAGTAGGTGGGACTCCAGGGAGGAGTTCTTC. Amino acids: CASSRWDSREEFF.

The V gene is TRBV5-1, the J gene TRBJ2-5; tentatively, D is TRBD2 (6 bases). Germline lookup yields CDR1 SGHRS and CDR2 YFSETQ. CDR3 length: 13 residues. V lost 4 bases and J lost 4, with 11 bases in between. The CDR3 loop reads CASSPEGTETQYF. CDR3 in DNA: TGCGCCAGCAGCCCGGAGGGGACAGAGACCCAGTACTTC.

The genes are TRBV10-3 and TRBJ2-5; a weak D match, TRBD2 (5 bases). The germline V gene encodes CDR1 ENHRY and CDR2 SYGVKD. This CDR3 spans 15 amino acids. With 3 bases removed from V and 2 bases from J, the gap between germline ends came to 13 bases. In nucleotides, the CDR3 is TGTGCCATCAGTGATGGTCGGGGAGTTCAAGAGACCCAGTACTTC. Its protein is CAISDGRGVQETQYF.

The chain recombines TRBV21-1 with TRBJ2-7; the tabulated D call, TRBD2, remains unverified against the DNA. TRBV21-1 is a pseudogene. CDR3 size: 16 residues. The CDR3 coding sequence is TGTGCCAGCAGCACCCGGAGGGAGGGGAGAACCTACGAGCAGTACTTC. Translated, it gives CASSTRREGRTYEQYF.